This is a list of T cell receptor beta chains from one sample in a study of beta chain features in type 1 diabetes. Here immunoSEQ multiplex PCR was the method, and the copy in TCRdb shows in-frame clones only, minus some. The sample has hundreds of thousands of clones, about 15% seen once. Sequencing was performed on naive CD4+ T cells from blood. The receptors here all came from a man aged 25-40 years in good health. Each CDR3 is given with its conserved first and last residue. The order of the fields is clone size, J gene, D gene, V gene, CDR3 DNA, CDR3 protein. A D gene is named only where the DNA matches it firmly. Size values are once, few and many counts, or a class for expanded clones, and some rows have none.

-,TRBJ2-6,-,TRBV30,TGTGCCTGGAGTGTTGGGGTAACCGGGGCCAACGTCCTGACTTTC,CAWSVGVTGANVLTF
few,TRBJ2-5,-,TRBV9,TGTGCCAGCAGCGTGGGAGCGGTTCAAGAGACCCAGTACTTC,CASSVGAVQETQYF
-,TRBJ1-2,-,TRBV29-1,TGCAGCGTTGAAAGTACCTATGGCTACACCTTC,CSVESTYGYTF
-,TRBJ1-2,TRBD1,TRBV11-3,TGTGCCAGCAGGACAGGGGCCGTGGGCTACACCTTC,CASRTGAVGYTF
few,TRBJ1-2,-,TRBV30,TGTGCCTGGACCCCAAGTCCATACTATGGCTACACCTTC,CAWTPSPYYGYTF
few,TRBJ1-1,-,TRBV7-9,TGTGCCAGCAGCTTGTCCCGCGTTCGCCGCACTGAAGCTTTCTTT,CASSLSRVRRTEAFF
-,TRBJ2-1,TRBD2,TRBV9,TGTGCCAGCAGCCCCGTCCGGCTAGCGGGAGGAGTCGGGTACAATGAGCAGTTCTTC,CASSPVRLAGGVGYNEQFF
-,TRBJ2-1,-,TRBV7-3,TGTGCCAGCAGCCCCCTCGTCAGCTCCTACAATGAGCAGTTCTTC,CASSPLVSSYNEQFF
many,TRBJ2-2,TRBD1,TRBV29-1,TGCAGCGCCCTTACAGGGGCCACGAACACCGGGGAGCTGTTTTTT,CSALTGATNTGELFF
-,TRBJ1-2,-,TRBV4-3,TGCGCCAGCAGCCAAGAAGAAGGCCTGCATTATGGCTACACCTTC,CASSQEEGLHYGYTF
-,TRBJ2-7,TRBD1,TRBV18,TGTGCCAGCTCACCAGGACAGGGTGTTGTCTACGAGCAGTACTTC,CASSPGQGVVYEQYF
-,TRBJ2-4,-,TRBV27,TGTGCCAGCAGTTTATGGGGAGGTCTGGCCAAAAACATTCAGTACTTC,CASSLWGGLAKNIQYF
few,TRBJ1-1,TRBD1,TRBV5-4,TGTGCCAGGAGCAAGGACAGGGCGGACACTGAAGCTTTCTTT,CARSKDRADTEAFF
few,TRBJ2-1,TRBD1,TRBV9,TGTGCCAGCAGCGCGATGACCGGGACAGGGGGCTCGGATGAGCAGTTCTTC,CASSAMTGTGGSDEQFF
few,TRBJ1-3,TRBD1,TRBV10-3,TGTGCCACCTGGGACAGGGAGTCTGGAAACACCATATATTTT,CATWDRESGNTIYF
few,TRBJ1-1,-,TRBV28,TGTGCCAGCAGTTTCGGCCATGACCAAACTGAAGCTTTCTTT,CASSFGHDQTEAFF
few,TRBJ2-5,TRBD2,TRBV5-4,TGTGCCAGCAGCTTGGTGGCTAGCGGGCTTAGAGAGACCCAGTACTTC,CASSLVASGLRETQYF
few,TRBJ2-2,-,TRBV29-1,TGCAGCGTTGAAGCTGGGAACACCGGGGAGCTGTTTTTT,CSVEAGNTGELFF
few,TRBJ2-3,-,TRBV9,TGTGCCAGCAGCGTAGGCAGTCTAAGCACAGATACGCAGTATTTT,CASSVGSLSTDTQYF
few,TRBJ1-1,-,TRBV2,TGTGCCAGCAGTACCGGGACGGAAGCTTTCTTT,CASSTGTEAFF
-,TRBJ1-2,-,TRBV6-5,TGTGCCAGCAGATGGGGTATGAACTATGGCTACACCTTC,CASRWGMNYGYTF
few,TRBJ2-2,-,TRBV5-1,TGCGCCAGCAGCTTGTATGATGGGAGCGGGGAGCTGTTTTTT,CASSLYDGSGELFF
-,TRBJ2-1,-,TRBV7-9,TGTGCCAGCAGCCTTGCGGGGCTCTCCTACAATGAGCAGTTCTTC,CASSLAGLSYNEQFF
few,TRBJ2-6,-,TRBV29-1,TGCAGCGTTGGTGGGCTCTCTGGGGCCAACGTCCTGACTTTC,CSVGGLSGANVLTF
-,TRBJ2-5,TRBD1,TRBV30,TGTGCCTGGCTACCGGGACAGGCAAGTCCTGGGACCCAGTACTTC,CAWLPGQASPGTQYF
few,TRBJ2-7,-,TRBV20-1,TGCAGTGCTAGAGAAGGACGTGAGCAGTACTTC,CSAREGREQYF
few,TRBJ2-6,-,TRBV9,TGTGCCAGCAGCGCTGGGGGCGGCTACCGCTCTGGGGCCAACGTCCTGACTTTC,CASSAGGGYRSGANVLTF
few,TRBJ2-5,TRBD2,TRBV19,TGTGCCAGTAGTATGGATACTAGCGGAAACCAAGAGACCCAGTACTTC,CASSMDTSGNQETQYF
-,TRBJ1-1,TRBD1,TRBV7-9,TGTGCCAGCAGCACAGGGGAGACAGGGACGGAGGGTACTGAAGCTTTCTTT,CASSTGETGTEGTEAFF
few,TRBJ2-1,-,TRBV23-1,TGCGCCACGATCCACTCCTACAATGAGCAGTTCTTC,CATIHSYNEQFF
few,TRBJ2-5,TRBD2,TRBV15,TGTGCCACCAGCAGAGATAGCGGGGCTAGCGGGAGTGAAGAGACCCAGTACTTC,CATSRDSGASGSEETQYF
-,TRBJ2-3,-,TRBV5-1,TGCGCCAGCAGCCCGGGGGCTAATACGCAGTATTTT,CASSPGANTQYF
few,TRBJ1-5,-,TRBV13,TGTGCCAGCAGCAAATACGACAGGACCTTTGGTCAGCCCCAGCATTTT,CASSKYDRTFGQPQHF
-,TRBJ2-2,-,TRBV30,TGTGCCTGGAGTGTTCCTGGGCAGTCCACCGGGGAGCTGTTTTTT,CAWSVPGQSTGELFF
-,TRBJ2-3,TRBD1,TRBV11-1,TGTGCCAGCAGCTCCCAGGGGGATGGCACAGATACGCAGTATTTT,CASSSQGDGTDTQYF
-,TRBJ2-4,-,TRBV6-5,TGTGCCAGCAGTTACGTGGACATTCAGTACTTC,CASSYVDIQYF
-,TRBJ2-1,-,TRBV4-1,TGCGCCAGCAGCCAAGTAGGTGGAACTAGCAATGAGCAGTTCTTC,CASSQVGGTSNEQFF
-,TRBJ1-4,-,TRBV9,TGTGCCAGCAGCGAAGGGACATCTTTAGAAAAACTGTTTTTT,CASSEGTSLEKLFF
-,TRBJ2-7,-,TRBV6-5,TGTGCCAGCAGTTACTCTGGGAAATCGTCCTACGAGCAGTACTTC,CASSYSGKSSYEQYF
-,TRBJ2-5,TRBD1,TRBV7-3,TGTGCCAGCAGCTTATCTCTGGGACAGGGCCAAGAGACCCAGTACTTC,CASSLSLGQGQETQYF
-,TRBJ1-2,TRBD1,TRBV29-1,TGCAGCGTTGAAGACCCGCCCCGAACAGGGGGTTATCGTGGCTACACCTTC,CSVEDPPRTGGYRGYTF
few,TRBJ2-3,TRBD1,TRBV5-1,TGCGCCAGCAGCTTGGTGGTGACAGGGGGCGCAGGGACAGATACGCAGTATTTT,CASSLVVTGGAGTDTQYF